This entry describes one T cell receptor beta chain. Its antigen is not identified. The record originates from a study of human T cells and chemical hapten exposure. Time point here: patch test 1, 2 weeks after DPC sensitization. Treatment here: therapeutic diphenylcyclopropenone sensitization with weekly scalp DPC. Notes on the study in general: Patch test score tracked positively with PT1 expanded TCR counts.

TCRdb used MiXCR to reprocess the RACE reads, holding one entry per CDR3 protein. The sample lists tens of thousands of distinct CDR3 sequences, roughly a tenth occurring once. The CDR3 is made up of 14 amino acids. After removal of 8 bases from V and 1 base from J, the junction contained 10 bases not matched to a gene. Germline CDR1 and CDR2: SQVTM and ANQGSEA. The sample here was whole blood, taken in connection with sensitization to the hapten diphenylcyclopropenone (DPC). This receptor was obtained from a man aged 40-49 years with alopecia areata. Some clones in this sample may be carry-over from other donors' samples. This chain links TRBV29-1 with TRBJ2-7; 8 bases match TRBD2. CDR3 loop: CSYSKRENSYEQYF. DNA for the CDR3: TGCAGCTACAGCAAGCGGGAGAATTCCTACGAGCAGTACTTC.